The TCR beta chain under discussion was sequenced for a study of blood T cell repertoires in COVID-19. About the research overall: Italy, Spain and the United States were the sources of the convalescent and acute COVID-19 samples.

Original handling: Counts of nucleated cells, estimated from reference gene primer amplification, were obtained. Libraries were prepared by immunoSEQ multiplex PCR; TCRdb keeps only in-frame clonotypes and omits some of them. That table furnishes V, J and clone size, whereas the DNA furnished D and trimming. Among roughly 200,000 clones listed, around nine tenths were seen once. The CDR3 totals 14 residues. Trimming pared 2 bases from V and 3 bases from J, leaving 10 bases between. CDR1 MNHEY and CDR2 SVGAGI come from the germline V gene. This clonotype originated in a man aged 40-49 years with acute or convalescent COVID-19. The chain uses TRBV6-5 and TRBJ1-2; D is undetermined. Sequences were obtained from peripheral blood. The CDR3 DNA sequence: TGTGCCAGCAGTTACACGGTCCGAGACTATGGCTACACCTTC. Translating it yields CASSYTVRDYGYTF.